The T cell receptor (beta chain) described here comes from a study of T cells in Graves' hyperthyroidism and ophthalmopathy (dated by TCRdb to the late 2010s). Regarding the complete study: Peripheral blood was collected at initial diagnosis, before any treatment. In several Graves' hyperthyroidism patients, the study also compared T-cell repertoires from thyroid tissue with T-cell repertoires from blood. Prospective prediction of ophthalmopathy was tested in an independent validation cohort consisting of some 18 hyperthyroidism patients and over 15 patients who later progressed to ophthalmopathy. According to the paper, TCR Vbeta CDR3 sequencing was carried out on roughly 130 peripheral blood samples, which came from under 50 ophthalmopathy, some 73 hyperthyroidism and approximately 17 progressor patients. Following sampling, methimazole starting at 30 mg daily was given to hyperthyroidism patients, and high-dose intravenous methylprednisolone was given to ophthalmopathy patients. To identify distinguishing TCR V-J signatures, a discovery cohort of 95 to 100 patients was used, comprising some 43 with Graves' ophthalmopathy and about 59 with stable Graves' hyperthyroidism. The 100 discovery patients were randomly split 7:3 into training and test sets. What the research found in general, with its limitations: Ophthalmopathy was separated from stable hyperthyroidism by a 13 V-J signature model, with about 88% sensitivity and around 81% specificity obtained in cross-validation and 80%/75% obtained in testing. During validation, the model predicted progression to ophthalmopathy a median of roughly 7.1 months ahead of onset, with almost 71% sensitivity and almost 75% specificity. Sample size was not statistically predetermined, and investigators were not blinded to group allocation. Most expanded thyroid clonotypes (frequency above 0.001) were also detected in blood, a finding suggesting that blood repertoires may reflect thyroid immune responses.

As for this clonotype: The antigen it binds to is not known. No quality values exist for individual bases; no much larger clone is one base distant.

Hyperthyroidism patients were aged 18 to 65 years and newly diagnosed, with disease duration of less than 2 months. The study excluded patients with uncontrolled infections, other autoimmune diseases, pregnancy or lactation. Diagnoses were based on clinical symptoms, serum thyroxine and TRAb, thyroid ultrasound and orbital computed tomography. Blood from progressor patients was collected at the time of first diagnosis with hyperthyroidism, before any ophthalmopathy symptoms had appeared. PBMCs were separated from roughly 10 ml of fresh peripheral blood using Ficoll-Paque density gradient centrifugation. Progressor patients were first diagnosed with Graves' hyperthyroidism and then developed ophthalmopathy during follow-up. Total RNA was extracted with Trizol reagent, and quality was checked on an Agilent 2100 Bioanalyzer. Amplification of TCR beta CDR3 regions was carried out from RNA transcripts. For the first round of RT-PCR on the TCR CDR3, the HTBI primer set was used together with the Qiagen OneStep RT-PCR kit. The libraries were constructed in a second round of multiplex PCR and then size-selected and purified. Paired-end sequencing of the libraries was performed with 100 bp reads on an Illumina HiSeq2000. As for the original processing: SOAPnuke was used to process the raw data, with reads discarded if the reads contained adapters or uncalled bases, had a mean Phred below 15, or lacked an exact constant-primer or identifier match. COPE v1.2.5 was used to merge high-quality paired reads, and clonotypes were defined as unique nucleotide sequences. Clonotypes were aligned to IMGT TRBV, TRBD and TRBJ reference segments using MiTCR v1.1. Analysis was restricted to V-J combinations with a frequency above 0.0001, which covered roughly 99% of repertoires. The TCS score was defined as the ratio of F50 (clonal expansion) to E x V (chaos), calculated using BLOSUM62-based TCRdist between CDR3 peptides within each V-J. Welch's t-statistics and random forest reduced roughly 500 V-J features to roughly 13, which were used in a naive Bayes classifier (R e1071). Clones were called with MiXCR by TCRdb after fastp trimmed the public reads at Q25, and only in-frame beta chains were retained. Identical CDR3 proteins give one entry, which carries the most common genes and DNA. The V and J calls follow TCRdb's processing rather than the paper's. The sample yields hundreds of thousands of distinct CDR3 sequences; 18% were counted once. The ten largest clones add up to over 15% of the sample.

For this chain, trimming is 8 bases at the V end and 0 bases at the J end, and the number of junction bases without a gene match is 7. The germline V gene yields MNHNS for CDR1 and SASEGT for CDR2. The CDR3 runs 15 amino acids, cysteine and phenylalanine included. Left in the record is the CDR3 DNA by itself, 45 bases read in frame from the first base. Here the chain combines TRBV6-1 and TRBJ2-7, with 10 junctional bases fitting TRBD1. The receptor was isolated from a woman in her forties or fifties with Graves' hyperthyroidism that later progressed to Graves' ophthalmopathy. Sequenced material: blood. The nucleotide sequence reads TGTGCCAGCCGCAGGGACAGGGGAGACTCCTACGAGCAGTACTTC. Its translation is CASRRDRGDSYEQYF.